This T cell receptor (beta chain) appears in the sequencing data of a study of T cell repertoires in cytomegalovirus infection. TCRdb redid the calling of the reads with MiXCR, one entry per CDR3 protein. Among hundreds of thousands of distinct CDR3 sequences, about 29% were seen once, and the ten largest hold around 20%. Of note for this clonotype: As yet, its antigen is unknown.

The sequence came from a human donor in good health (CMV status not recorded). Some clones in this sample may be carry-over from other donors' samples. The material sequenced was cultured PBMCs, taken from culture after CMV antigen stimulation.

CDR3 DNA sequence: TGTGCCAGCAGTTCACCCGGGACTACCTTATGGGAGCAGTTCTTC. It specifies CASSSPGTTLWEQFF. The gene calls are TRBV12-3 or TRBV12-4 and TRBJ2-1; TRBD2 aligns across 7 bases. V was clipped by 4 bases and J by 10 bases; unmatched bases: 13. The length of the CDR3 is 15 residues.